The 6 T cell receptor beta chains below were found in one sample sequenced in a study of blood T cell repertoires in COVID-19. Only in-frame clones appear in the TCRdb table, and some are missing; sequencing was by immunoSEQ multiplex PCR. The sample includes nearly 200,000 clones, 70% to 85% of them seen just once. Sequencing was performed on peripheral blood. The receptors were gathered from a human donor with acute or convalescent COVID-19. The donor label of this sample is uncertain.

The gene calls are TRBV7-3 and TRBJ2-2, with 14 bases lining up with TRBD2. The CDR3 spans 20 residues. CDR1 and CDR2 (germline): SGHTA, FQGTGA. Unmatched junction bases numbered 14, after V lost 1 base and J lost 7 bases. The DNA for the CDR3 is TGTGCCAGCAGCTTAAACCCCCCCCGACTAGCGGGAGGGCCGGGCGGGGAGCTGTTTTTT. It yields the protein CASSLNPPRLAGGPGGELFF.

The V call is TRBV19, the J call TRBJ2-1; 8 nucleotides agree with TRBD2. The CDR3 has 17 amino acids. CDR1 is LNHDA, CDR2 SQIVND, per germline (reference sequence). With 8 bases clipped from V and 1 base from J, the junction kept 13 bases outside the gene matches. CDR3 sequence reads: CASWEKGGRRSYNEQFF. The CDR3 bases are TGTGCCAGTTGGGAGAAGGGCGGGAGGAGGTCCTACAATGAGCAGTTCTTC. Full variable domain (remainder filled in from reference TRBV19 and TRBJ2-1): DGGITQSPKYLFRKEGQNVTLSCEQNLNHDAMYWYRQDPGQGLRLIYYSQIVNDFQKGDIAEGYSVSREKKESFPLTVTSAQKNPTAFYLCASWEKGGRRSYNEQFFGPGTRLTVL.

This clone was seen more than once but under ten times. The V gene is TRBV7-8, the J gene TRBJ1-6; weak D call: TRBD1 (5 bases). CDR1 and CDR2 (germline): SGHVS, FQNEAQ. Trimming pared 5 bases from V and 7 bases from J, leaving 18 bases between. The CDR3 covers 16 residues. The CDR3 DNA sequence: TGTGCCAGCAGCCCAACTGGGCAGGGAAAAAATTCACCCCTCCACTTT. Its translation is CASSPTGQGKNSPLHF.

Only one count was recorded for this clone. The sample contains more than one DNA sequence encoding this CDR3. The V and J genes are TRBV9 and TRBJ2-1, with D perhaps matching TRBD2 (6 bases). CDR1 is SGDLS, CDR2 YYNGEE, per germline. CDR3 size: 15 residues. The V and J ends lost 0 bases and 5 bases respectively, with 12 bases between them. CDR3 in DNA: TGTGCCAGCAGCGTAGGACTAGTGAAGGACAATGAGCAGTTCTTC. Amino acid sequence: CASSVGLVKDNEQFF.

The CDR3 region is CASSGTFGWQFF. The CDR3 DNA reads as TGTGCCAGCAGCGGGACTTTCGGGTGGCAGTTCTTC. The chain joins TRBV28 to TRBJ2-1, with D possibly matching TRBD2 (6 bases). V shed 6 bases and J shed 12 bases, with 15 bases lying between them. CDR1 is MDHEN, CDR2 SYDVKM, per germline. The CDR3 totals 12 residues.

The chain is built from TRBV10-2 and TRBJ2-5; 10 nucleotides line up with TRBD2. The CDR3 sequence is 18 residues long. Germline V gene data show CDR1 as WSHSY and CDR2 as SAAADI. The V segment lost 6 bases and the J segment 2 bases; nucleotides outside the gene matches: 15. CDR3 amino acids: CASRNWLAGATLQETQYF. The CDR3 region has the DNA TGCGCCAGCAGAAATTGGCTAGCGGGAGCCACCTTACAAGAGACCCAGTACTTC.